This is a list of T cell receptor beta chains from one sample in a study of OX40 agonist ivuxolimab in advanced cancers. Profiling relied on immunoSEQ multiplex PCR, and the TCRdb table lists in-frame clones only, not all of them. The sample carries some 66,000 clones, roughly 85% recorded once. The sequencing used CD4+ or CD8+ T cells sorted from blood, collected in a trial of the OX40 agonist ivuxolimab. These receptors were taken from an adult with an advanced solid tumor such as melanoma, head and neck, liver or kidney cancer. The conserved cysteine and the conserved F or W are not part of the CDR3 here.

TRBV7-9 | ASSLGTGDTEAF
TRBV7-2 | ASSFFGRAHTEAF
TRBV5-4 | ASSGGGISEQF
TRBV4-2 | ASSQDRGGYT
TRBV10-3 | AIRDRTNIASGNTIY
TRBV6-5 | ASRTTSGGTYEQY
TRBV28 | ASSLIHSTYEQY
TRBV5-6 | ASSLGDRGGNQPQH
TRBV9 | ASSALGGGPYADTQY
TRBV5-4 | ASSTDTIEAF
TRBV5-4 | ASSVAGGQYEQY
TRBV11-2 | ASSSQGDGYT
TRBV2 | ASSELGQSYGYT
TRBV30 | AWSKSYYNEQF
TRBV18 | ASSPDMGRANVLT
TRBV15 | ATSTREVNYGYT
TRBV5-6 | ASCPGRYNEQF
TRBV5-1 | ASSVGGPADTQY
TRBV30 | AWRGQAVGNTIY
TRBV19 | ASSIDRPASGSYEQY
TRBV5-1 | ASSLGGSLATNEKLF
TRBV5-1 | ASSLGGRGPNEKLF
TRBV6-5 | ASSSMWGEVAF
TRBV6-1 | ATKSVRGDGYT
TRBV28 | ASSFSGPVNTEAF
TRBV5-1 | ASSQWPGQGEQF
TRBV7-3 | ASSLTGTGGNYGYT
TRBV5-1 | ASSVGNEQF
TRBV5-1 | ASKGGGQRSNSPLH
TRBV28 | ASRKDGYEQY
TRBV9 | ASSPYHSPGSNSPLH
TRBV6-1 | ASSEGQGANQPQH
TRBV5-1 | ASSRDRLNTEAF
TRBV7-2 | ASSLGQGAYEQY
TRBV5-1 | ASSPQTSGSGETQY
TRBV6-5 | ASSYDDRGYEQY